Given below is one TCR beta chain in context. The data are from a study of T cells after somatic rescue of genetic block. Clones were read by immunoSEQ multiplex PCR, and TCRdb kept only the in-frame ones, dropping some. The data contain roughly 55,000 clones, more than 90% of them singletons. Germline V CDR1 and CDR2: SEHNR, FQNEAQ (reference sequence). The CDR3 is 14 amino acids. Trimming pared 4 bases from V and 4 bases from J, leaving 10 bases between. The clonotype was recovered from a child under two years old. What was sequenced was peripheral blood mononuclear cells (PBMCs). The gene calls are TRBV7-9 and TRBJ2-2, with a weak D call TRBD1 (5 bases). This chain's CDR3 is CASSSFDSTGELFF. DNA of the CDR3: TGTGCCAGCAGCTCCTTCGACAGCACCGGGGAGCTGTTTTTT.